What follows are 19 T cell receptor beta chains derived from one specimen sequenced in a study of cytotoxic CD8 clonotypes in ibrutinib-treated CLL. The protocol was immunoSEQ multiplex PCR, while the TCRdb copy is restricted to in-frame clones and leaves out a portion. The repertoire holds hundreds of thousands of clones, with around four fifths as singletons. The sample was PBMCs, taken before ibrutinib treatment. The receptors originated from a human donor with chronic lymphocytic leukemia.

J is TRBJ1-4 and V is TRBV25-1, with D maybe TRBD1 (5 bases). Per germline, CDR1 MGHDK and CDR2 SYGVNS. Between the trimmed V and J ends, which lost 6 bases and 4 bases, there was a span of 9 bases. The CDR3 is made up of 13 amino acids. The CDR3 nucleotides are TGTGCCAGCAGCAGGGAAGTTAATGAAAAACTGTTTTTT. It translates to CASSREVNEKLFF.

J is TRBJ2-7 and V is TRBV21-1; the D segment call TRBD1 is taken from the table without a DNA check. TRBV21-1 is flagged as a pseudogene. The CDR3 is 15 residues long. The CDR3 sequence is CASSKDQGPGYEQYF. The CDR3 DNA reads TGTGCCAGCAGCAAAGATCAGGGTCCGGGCTACGAGCAGTACTTC.

This clone has just a few counts. V gene TRBV11-2 combines with J gene TRBJ2-1, with TRBD1 matching over 10 bases. The CDR3 totals 16 residues. The J segment lost 5 bases and the V segment lost 6 bases, leaving 10 bases of the junction unmatched. Germline V gene data show CDR1 as SGHAT and CDR2 as FQNNGV. This CDR3 is CASSLTGGTHNNEQFF. The CDR3 DNA reads TGTGCCAGCAGTTTGACAGGGGGCACCCACAACAATGAGCAGTTCTTC.

J is TRBJ2-2 and V is TRBV7-2, with 11 bases matching TRBD2. This CDR3 is 16 amino acids long. Germline-derived CDR1 and CDR2 are SGHTA and FQGNSA. The V gene end was trimmed by 6 bases and the J gene end by 5 bases; junction bases not matched to a gene: 8. CDR3 bases: TGTGCCAGCAGGGCTACTAGCGGGAGTAGTACCGGGGAGCTGTTTTTT. Its translation is CASRATSGSSTGELFF.

This chain joins TRBV7-8 and TRBJ2-1, with 7 bases fitting TRBD1. V trimming: 5 bases; J trimming: 14 bases; junction bases outside the gene matches: 12. Germline V gene lookup returns CDR1 SGHVS and CDR2 FQNEAQ. The CDR3 spans 13 residues. The CDR3 DNA is TGTGCCAGCAGCCCAAACAGGGGTCTGGACGAGTTCTTC. Residues: CASSPNRGLDEFF.

V is TRBV15 and J is TRBJ1-5; D gene ambiguous. Germline values: CDR1 LNHNV, CDR2 YYDKDF (reference sequence). The germline V and J ends were trimmed by 3 bases and 7 bases, with 7 bases remaining between them. This CDR3 spans 12 amino acids. CDR3 sequence: CATSSLWQPQHF. The CDR3 region has the DNA TGTGCCACCAGCAGCCTTTGGCAGCCCCAGCATTTT.

This chain joins TRBV4-2 and TRBJ2-6; TRBD2 agrees at 13 bases. The CDR3 has 18 residues. Germline trimming cut 1 base from V and 0 bases from J; bases unmatched to any gene: 0. CDR1 LGHNA and CDR2 YNFKEQ come from the germline V gene. The CDR3 region is CASSQGTSGSSGANVLTF. In DNA, the CDR3 is TGTGCCAGCAGCCAAGGGACTAGCGGGAGCTCTGGGGCCAACGTCCTGACTTTC.

V gene TRBV7-2 combines with J gene TRBJ2-1; 9 nucleotides line up with TRBD2. CDR1 is SGHTA and CDR2 is FQGNSA in the germline V gene. The CDR3 sequence is 13 residues long. J lost 14 bases, V lost 8 bases, and 13 bases had no gene match. As DNA, the CDR3 is TGTGCCAGCTCCGGGACTAGCCGACTCGTGGAGTTCTTC. Encoded protein: CASSGTSRLVEFF.

The chain is built from TRBV7-9 and TRBJ2-2; 7 bases map to TRBD1. CDR1 is SEHNR and CDR2 is FQNEAQ in the germline V gene (reference sequence). CDR3 length equals 14 residues. With 7 bases clipped from V and 7 bases from J, the junction kept 9 bases outside the gene matches. CDR3 DNA: TGTGCCAGCAAAACAGACAGGGTCCACGGGGAGCTGTTTTTT. Translating gives CASKTDRVHGELFF. The whole variable domain, remainder taken from reference TRBV7-9 and TRBJ2-2, is DTGVSQNPRHKITKRGQNVTFRCDPISEHNRLYWYRQTLGQGPEFLTYFQNEAQLEKSRLLSDRFSAERPKGSFSTLEIQRTEQGDSAMYLCASKTDRVHGELFFGEGSRLTVL.

The chain joins TRBV20-1 to TRBJ2-7; no definite D call. In germline, CDR1 is DFQATT, CDR2 SNEGSKA (reference sequence). V was trimmed by 3 bases and J by 5 bases, leaving 5 bases between them. The CDR3 covers 10 residues. The CDR3 nucleotides are TGCAGTGCTAGCGGAAACGAGCAGTACTTC. Residues: CSASGNEQYF.

J is TRBJ2-7 and V is TRBV5-1, with D maybe TRBD2 (5 bases). The CDR3 sequence is 15 residues long. CDR1 and CDR2 (germline): SGHRS, YFSETQ. V lost 0 bases to trimming and J lost 6 bases, with 16 bases between them. The CDR3 region is CASSLGNGETGEQYF. The CDR3 DNA reads as TGCGCCAGCAGCTTGGGAAACGGGGAAACGGGCGAGCAGTACTTC.

The genes are TRBV18 and TRBJ2-6; D is perhaps TRBD1 or TRBD2 (5 bases each). CDR1 is KGHSH, CDR2 LQKENI, per germline. This CDR3 contains 18 residues. Trimming stripped 4 bases from V and 0 bases from J, with 16 bases between. CDR3 nucleotide sequence: TGTGCCAGCTCACTCGAACGGGGCAGGGTCTCTGGGGCCAACGTCCTGACTTTC. Translation gives CASSLERGRVSGANVLTF.

This clone appeared once. The V gene is TRBV7-9, the J gene TRBJ2-1; D possibly corresponds to TRBD2 (6 bases). Trimming removed 1 base at V and 9 bases at J, with 13 bases between. This CDR3 has 14 residues. Germline assignment: CDR1 SEHNR and CDR2 FQNEAQ (reference sequence). In DNA, the CDR3 is TGTGCCAGCAGCTTAGTTGCGGGGAACGGTGAGCAGTTCTTC. Translation gives CASSLVAGNGEQFF.

Here the CDR3 DNA reads TGTGCCAGCAGTCCCCCCGGGACTACATACGAGCAGTACTTC. Its protein product is CASSPPGTTYEQYF. V gene TRBV27 combines with J gene TRBJ2-7; 7 positions match TRBD2. In germline, CDR1 is MNHEY, CDR2 SMNVEV (reference sequence). Trimming at V came to 5 bases and at J to 4 bases, leaving 8 bases not matched to a gene. This CDR3 has 14 residues.

The V and J genes are TRBV4-3 and TRBJ1-2; perhaps TRBD1 as D (5 bases). CDR3 length: 19 residues. Germline CDR1 is LGHNA and CDR2 is YSLEER. Trimming took 0 bases from V and 8 from J, leaving 28 bases between them. CDR3 DNA: TGCGCCAGCAGCCAAGACCCCGTCAGACTCGGGACCCCTAGGAGCGGCTACACCTTC. Amino acids: CASSQDPVRLGTPRSGYTF.

The chain joins TRBV6-6 to TRBJ2-4, with D perhaps matching TRBD2 (6 bases). Per germline, CDR1 MNHNY and CDR2 SVGAGI (reference sequence). The CDR3 is 13 residues long. The V end was cut by 1 base, the J end by 8 bases, with 9 bases between. CDR3 loop: CASSYFGEDIQYF. The CDR3 nucleotides read TGTGCCAGCAGTTACTTTGGGGAGGACATTCAGTACTTC.

The chain couples TRBV7-2 to TRBJ1-2; D unresolved. V was pared by 1 base and J by 1 base, with 4 bases between. From germline, CDR1 is SGHTA and CDR2 FQGNSA. This CDR3 has 13 amino acids. The CDR3: CASSLGVNYGYTF. The CDR3 coding sequence is TGTGCCAGCAGCTTAGGGGTTAACTATGGCTACACCTTC.

The rearrangement joins TRBV7-2 to TRBJ2-3; maybe TRBD2 (6 bases). Per the germline V gene, CDR1 is SGHTA and CDR2 is FQGNSA. V shed 1 base and J shed 2 bases, with 13 bases lying between them. This CDR3 region has 16 residues. As DNA, the CDR3 is TGTGCCAGCAGCTTAGGTGGTAGCGGTTACACAGATACGCAGTATTTT. This codes for CASSLGGSGYTDTQYF.

The chain combines TRBV5-1 with TRBJ1-4; the match to TRBD1 covers 7 bases. Germline CDR1 reads SGHRS; CDR2 reads YFSETQ. The CDR3 covers 16 residues. The V and J ends lost 0 bases and 6 bases, in that order; junction bases with no gene match: 8. This CDR3 is CASSLVTGLWDEKLFF. The CDR3 DNA sequence: TGCGCCAGCAGCTTGGTGACAGGGCTATGGGATGAAAAACTGTTTTTT.